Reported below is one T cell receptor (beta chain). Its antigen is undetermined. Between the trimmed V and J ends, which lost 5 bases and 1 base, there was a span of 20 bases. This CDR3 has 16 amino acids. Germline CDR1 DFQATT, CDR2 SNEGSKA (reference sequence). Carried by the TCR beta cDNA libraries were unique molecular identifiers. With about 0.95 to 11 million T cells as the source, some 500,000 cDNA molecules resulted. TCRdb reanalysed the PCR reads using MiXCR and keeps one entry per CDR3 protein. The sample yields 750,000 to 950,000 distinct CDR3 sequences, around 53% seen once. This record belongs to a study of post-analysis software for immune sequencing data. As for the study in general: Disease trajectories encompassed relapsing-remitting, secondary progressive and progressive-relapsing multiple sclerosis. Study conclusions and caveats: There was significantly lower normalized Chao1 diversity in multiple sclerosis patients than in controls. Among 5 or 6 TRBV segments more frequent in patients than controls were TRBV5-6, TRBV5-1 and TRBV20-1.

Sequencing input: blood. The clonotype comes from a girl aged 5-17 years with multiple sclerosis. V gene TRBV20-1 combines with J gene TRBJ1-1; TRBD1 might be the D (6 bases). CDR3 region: CSARGGDIQSNTEAFF. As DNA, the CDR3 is TGCAGTGCTCGGGGGGGGGACATTCAATCGAACACTGAAGCTTTCTTT.